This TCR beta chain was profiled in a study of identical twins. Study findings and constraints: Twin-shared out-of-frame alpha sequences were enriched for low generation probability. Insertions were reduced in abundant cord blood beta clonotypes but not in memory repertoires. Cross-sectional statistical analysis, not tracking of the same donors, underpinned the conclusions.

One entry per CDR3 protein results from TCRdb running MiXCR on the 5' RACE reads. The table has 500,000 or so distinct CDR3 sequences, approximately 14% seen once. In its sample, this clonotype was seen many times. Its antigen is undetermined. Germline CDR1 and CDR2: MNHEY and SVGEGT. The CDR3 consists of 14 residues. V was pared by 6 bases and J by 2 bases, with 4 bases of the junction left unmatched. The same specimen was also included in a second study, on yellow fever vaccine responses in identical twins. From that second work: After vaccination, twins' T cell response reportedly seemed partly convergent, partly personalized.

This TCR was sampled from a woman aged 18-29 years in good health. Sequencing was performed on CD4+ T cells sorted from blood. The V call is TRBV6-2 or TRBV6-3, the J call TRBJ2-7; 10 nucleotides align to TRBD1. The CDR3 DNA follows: TGTGCCAGCAGCCGGACAGGGGGAACCTACGAGCAGTACTTC. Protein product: CASSRTGGTYEQYF.